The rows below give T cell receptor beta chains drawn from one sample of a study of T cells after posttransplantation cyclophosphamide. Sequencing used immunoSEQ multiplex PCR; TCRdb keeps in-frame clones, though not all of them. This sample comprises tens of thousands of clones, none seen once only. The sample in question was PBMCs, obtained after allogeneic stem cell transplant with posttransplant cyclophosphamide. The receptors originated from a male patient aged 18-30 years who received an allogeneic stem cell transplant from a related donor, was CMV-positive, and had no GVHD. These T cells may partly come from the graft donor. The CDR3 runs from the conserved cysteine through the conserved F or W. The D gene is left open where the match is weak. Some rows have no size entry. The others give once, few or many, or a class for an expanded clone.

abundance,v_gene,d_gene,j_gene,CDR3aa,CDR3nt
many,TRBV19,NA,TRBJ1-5,CASTTRGRQANQPQHF,TGTGCCAGTACCACAAGAGGCAGACAGGCGAATCAGCCCCAGCATTTT
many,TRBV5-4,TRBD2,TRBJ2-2,CASSLGLAGHTGELFF,TGTGCCAGCAGCTTGGGCCTAGCGGGTCACACCGGGGAGCTGTTTTTT
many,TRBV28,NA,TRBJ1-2,CASTETGLPHYGYTF,TGTGCCAGCACCGAGACAGGCCTTCCCCACTATGGCTACACCTTC
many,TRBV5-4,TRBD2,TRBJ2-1,CASSSGRGSSYNEQFF,TGTGCCAGCAGCTCTGGGCGGGGGAGCTCCTACAATGAGCAGTTCTTC
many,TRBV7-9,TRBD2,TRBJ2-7,CASSLVASGGYEQYF,TGTGCCAGCAGCTTAGTAGCTAGCGGGGGCTACGAGCAGTACTTC
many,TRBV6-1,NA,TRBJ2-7,CASSENQVLEQYF,TGTGCCAGCAGTGAAAATCAGGTGCTCGAGCAGTACTTC
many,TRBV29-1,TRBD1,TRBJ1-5,CSVGQGSNQPQHF,TGCAGCGTCGGACAGGGGAGCAATCAGCCCCAGCATTTT
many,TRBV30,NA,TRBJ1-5,CAWNPDSSNQPQHF,TGTGCCTGGAACCCGGACAGTAGCAATCAGCCCCAGCATTTT
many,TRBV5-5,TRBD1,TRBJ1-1,CASSFWGTGSSTEAFF,TGTGCCAGCAGCTTCTGGGGGACAGGGAGTAGCACTGAAGCTTTCTTT
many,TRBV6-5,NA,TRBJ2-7,CASSYERGYEQYF,TGTGCCAGCAGTTACGAGAGGGGGTACGAGCAGTACTTC
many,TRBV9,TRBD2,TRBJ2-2,CASSVVRESTGELFF,TGTGCCAGCAGCGTAGTGCGGGAGAGCACCGGGGAGCTGTTTTTT
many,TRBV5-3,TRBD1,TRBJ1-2,CARSLLTGKYGYTF,TGTGCCAGAAGCTTGCTGACAGGGAAATATGGCTACACCTTC
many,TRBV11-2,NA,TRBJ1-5,CASSSGGEDNQPQHF,TGTGCCAGCAGCTCCGGAGGGGAAGACAATCAGCCCCAGCATTTT
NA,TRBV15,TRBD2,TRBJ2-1,CATSMPSGFPGWVNEQFF,TGTGCCACCAGCATGCCTAGCGGGTTCCCCGGATGGGTCAATGAGCAGTTCTTC
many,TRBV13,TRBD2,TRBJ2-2,CASSTGLAANTGELFF,TGTGCCAGCAGCACCGGACTAGCGGCGAACACCGGGGAGCTGTTTTTT
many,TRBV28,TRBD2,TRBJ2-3,CASSFWGLAGQGNTDTQYF,TGTGCCAGCAGTTTTTGGGGACTAGCGGGTCAGGGGAACACAGATACGCAGTATTTT
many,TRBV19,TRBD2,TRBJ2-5,CASSWLAGGQETQYF,TGTGCCAGTAGTTGGCTAGCGGGAGGGCAAGAGACCCAGTACTTC
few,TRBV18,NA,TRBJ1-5,CASSREPRQPQHF,TGTGCCAGCTCACGCGAGCCCCGGCAGCCCCAGCATTTT
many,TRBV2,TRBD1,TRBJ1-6,CASSEARDREPLHF,TGTGCCAGCAGTGAAGCCCGGGACAGGGAACCCCTCCACTTT
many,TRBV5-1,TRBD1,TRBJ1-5,CASSLEGQVNQPQHF,TGCGCCAGCAGCTTGGAAGGACAGGTCAATCAGCCCCAGCATTTT
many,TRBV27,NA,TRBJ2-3,CASSPSEGTDTQYF,TGTGCCAGCAGTCCCTCAGAGGGTACAGATACGCAGTATTTT
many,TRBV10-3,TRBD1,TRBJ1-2,CAIMEDRNYGYTF,TGTGCCATCATGGAGGACAGGAACTATGGCTACACCTTC
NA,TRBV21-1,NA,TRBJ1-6,CASSKVAFHSYNSPLHF,TGTGCCAGCAGCAAAGTGGCATTCCATTCCTATAATTCACCCCTCCACTTT
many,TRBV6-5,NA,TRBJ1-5,CASSYLSSNQPQHF,TGTGCCAGCAGTTACCTTTCCAGCAATCAGCCCCAGCATTTT
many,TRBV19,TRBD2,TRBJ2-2,CASLSGSTENTGELFF,TGTGCCAGCCTTAGCGGGAGCACGGAGAACACCGGGGAGCTGTTTTTT
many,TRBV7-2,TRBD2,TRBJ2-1,CASSLASGNEQFF,TGTGCCAGCAGCTTGGCTAGCGGAAATGAGCAGTTCTTC
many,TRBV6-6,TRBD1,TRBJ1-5,CASTDRAGQPQHF,TGTGCCAGCACGGACAGGGCAGGACAGCCCCAGCATTTT
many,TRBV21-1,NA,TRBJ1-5,CAKTQGRFNQPQHF,TGTGCCAAGACTCAGGGGCGCTTCAATCAGCCCCAGCATTTT
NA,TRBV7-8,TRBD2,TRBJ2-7,CASSFVSGSSYEQYF,TGTGCCAGCAGCTTCGTTAGCGGGAGCTCCTACGAGCAGTACTTC
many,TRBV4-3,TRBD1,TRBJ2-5,CASSQRAGQGAPETQYF,TGCGCCAGCAGCCAAAGGGCGGGACAGGGGGCTCCAGAGACCCAGTACTTC
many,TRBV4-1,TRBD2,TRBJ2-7,CASSQETSGGAYEQYF,TGCGCCAGCAGCCAAGAGACTAGCGGGGGGGCCTACGAGCAGTACTTC
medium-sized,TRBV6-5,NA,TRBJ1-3,CATRGGNTIYF,TGTGCCACCCGGGGAGGAAACACCATATATTTT
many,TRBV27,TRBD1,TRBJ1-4,CASKRTGGGEKLFF,TGTGCCAGCAAAAGGACAGGTGGCGGTGAAAAACTGTTTTTT
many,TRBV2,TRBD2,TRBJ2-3,CASTPPRETSGKGGMDTQYF,TGTGCCAGCACCCCCCCTCGGGAGACTAGCGGGAAGGGAGGGATGGATACGCAGTATTTT
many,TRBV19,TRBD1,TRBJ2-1,CASSTSTGVSNNEQFF,TGTGCCAGTAGTACCTCGACAGGGGTGTCTAACAATGAGCAGTTCTTC
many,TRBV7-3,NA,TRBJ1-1,CASSLAGITEAFF,TGTGCCAGCAGCTTAGCGGGGATCACTGAAGCTTTCTTT
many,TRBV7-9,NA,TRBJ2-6,CASSLDHSGANVLTF,TGTGCCAGCAGCTTAGATCACTCTGGGGCCAACGTCCTGACTTTC
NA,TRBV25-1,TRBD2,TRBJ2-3,CASSAITSGDLYF,TGTGCCAGCAGTGCCATCACTAGCGGGGACTTGTATTTT
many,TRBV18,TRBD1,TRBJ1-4,CASSWTGGFEKLFF,TGTGCCAGCTCCTGGACAGGGGGCTTTGAAAAACTGTTTTTT
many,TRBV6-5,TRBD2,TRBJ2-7,CASSYSGGGSSYEQYF,TGTGCCAGCAGTTACTCTGGCGGGGGGAGCTCCTACGAGCAGTACTTC
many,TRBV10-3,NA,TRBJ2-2,CAITREGLNTGELFF,TGTGCCATCACCAGAGAGGGACTGAACACCGGGGAGCTGTTTTTT
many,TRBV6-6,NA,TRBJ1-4,CASSYSERGQNEKLFF,TGTGCCAGCAGTTACTCAGAACGGGGACAAAACGAAAAACTGTTTTTT
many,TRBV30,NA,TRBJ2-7,CAWSFVLTYEQYF,TGTGCCTGGAGTTTCGTTCTTACCTACGAGCAGTACTTC
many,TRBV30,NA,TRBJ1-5,CAWSVQVSNQPQHF,TGTGCCTGGAGTGTACAAGTTAGCAATCAGCCCCAGCATTTT
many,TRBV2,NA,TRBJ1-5,CASSDGQYSNQPQHF,TGTGCCAGCAGTGATGGTCAGTATAGCAATCAGCCCCAGCATTTT
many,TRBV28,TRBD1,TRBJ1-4,CASRGQGGNEKLFF,TGTGCCAGCAGGGGACAGGGTGGGAATGAAAAACTGTTTTTT
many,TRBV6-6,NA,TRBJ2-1,CASSYIQGSYNEQFF,TGTGCCAGCAGTTACATTCAGGGATCCTACAATGAGCAGTTCTTC
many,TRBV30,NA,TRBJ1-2,CAWNEWGHGYTF,TGTGCCTGGAATGAGTGGGGCCATGGCTACACCTTC
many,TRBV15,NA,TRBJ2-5,CATSTRGGAETQYF,TGTGCCACCAGTACCCGTGGGGGCGCGGAGACCCAGTACTTC
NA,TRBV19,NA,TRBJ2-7,CACSRQGSSYEQYF,TGTGCCTGTAGTAGGCAGGGAAGCTCCTACGAGCAGTACTTC
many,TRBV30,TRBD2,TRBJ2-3,CAWSIPGRGNTDTQYF,TGTGCCTGGAGTATCCCCGGGCGGGGGAACACAGATACGCAGTATTTT